What follows are 27 T cell receptor beta chains derived from one specimen sequenced in a study of T-cell reconstitution after alpha-beta-depleted transplantation in children (TCRdb year 2016). The library was obtained by PCR. TCRdb names Illumina HiSeq 2500 as the instrument used. Molecular barcoding was employed in the preparation of TCR libraries, with unique molecular identifiers being used to normalize TCRbeta repertoire quantification. TCRdb passed the public sequencing reads through fastp at Q25 and MiXCR, retaining productive beta sequences. Rows with a matching CDR3 protein are joined into one entry that keeps the most common DNA and genes. For this sample there are around 240,000 distinct CDR3 sequences; 9.7% appear just once. Together, the top ten hold 5% to 5.5% of the sample. The material was PBMCs from the stem cell graft donor, obtained from the stem cell graft. All receptors derive from a human donor who donated a stem cell graft to a child with SCID.

This clonotype was seen repeatedly, ten times or more. The chain joins TRBV2 to TRBJ2-5, with D possibly being TRBD2 (5 bases). The V gene's germline CDR1 is SNHLY and CDR2 FYNNEI. The V and J ends lost 6 bases and 3 bases respectively, with 14 bases between them. There are 14 residues in the CDR3. The DNA for the CDR3 is TGTGCCAGCAGAGAGGGTTGGATTAAAGAGACCCAGTACTTC. This encodes CASREGWIKETQYF.

This clonotype appeared many times. The chain combines TRBV20-1 with TRBJ2-3; TRBD1 agrees at 9 bases. The germline gives CDR1 DFQATT, CDR2 SNEGSKA (reference sequence). The CDR3 extends over 15 amino acids. After removal of 0 bases from V and 3 bases from J, the junction contained 4 bases not matched to a gene. The CDR3: CSARERDRATDTQYF. The CDR3 nucleotides read TGCAGTGCTAGAGAACGGGACAGGGCGACAGATACGCAGTATTTT.

This clonotype was found many times. This chain uses TRBV11-2 with TRBJ1-1, with D tentatively TRBD1 (5 bases). The germline V gene encodes CDR1 SGHAT and CDR2 FQNNGV. V was shortened by 1 base and J by 5 bases, with 14 bases between the two germline ends. The CDR3 has 15 residues. CDR3: CASSLAGLLLTEAFF. The CDR3 nucleotides read TGTGCCAGCAGCTTAGCAGGGCTATTGCTTACTGAAGCTTTCTTT.

This clonotype came up many times. This chain connects TRBV29-1 to TRBJ2-1; perhaps TRBD1 as D (6 bases). Trimming shortened V by 6 bases and J by 2 bases, and 26 bases separated the two germline ends. In germline, CDR1 is SQVTM, CDR2 ANQGSEA. The CDR3 totals 18 residues. The DNA of the CDR3 is TGCAGCGTCGGCCCCGACGGGTCCAACAGGGCTCCCTACAATGAGCAGTTCTTC. It encodes CSVGPDGSNRAPYNEQFF.

There are many counts of this clonotype. The chain recombines TRBV5-6 with TRBJ2-1; 9 bases align to TRBD2. The CDR3 sequence is 17 residues long. Germline V gene sequence: CDR1 SGHDT, CDR2 YYEEEE. V was clipped by 1 base and J by 5 bases; unmatched bases: 10. The CDR3 sequence: CASSLRGGASRHNEQFF. CDR3 nucleotides: TGTGCCAGCAGCTTGCGCGGGGGGGCCTCGCGACACAATGAGCAGTTCTTC.

This clonotype appeared many times. J is TRBJ1-2 and V is TRBV20-1, with 10 bases lining up with TRBD1. The CDR3 runs 15 residues. Germline trimming cut 0 bases from V and 6 bases from J; bases unmatched to any gene: 7. Per the germline V gene, CDR1 is DFQATT and CDR2 is SNEGSKA (reference sequence). As DNA, the CDR3 is TGCAGTGCTAGAGATCGGGAGACAGGGGGCGATGGCTACACCTTC. This gives the protein CSARDRETGGDGYTF.

This clonotype was detected ten times or more. This rearrangement joins TRBV20-1 to TRBJ1-2, with TRBD1 matching 9 bases. CDR1 and CDR2 from the germline V gene are DFQATT and SNEGSKA (reference sequence). This CDR3 contains 14 residues. J gave up 9 bases and V 4 bases, and 12 bases lay outside the gene matches. The CDR3 protein is CSATSKDRGGSYTF. The CDR3 DNA follows: TGCAGTGCTACCTCCAAGGACAGGGGAGGGAGCTACACCTTC.

This clonotype was recorded many times. J is TRBJ2-7 and V is TRBV29-1, with a possible D match to TRBD1 (6 bases). The germline CDR1 and CDR2 sequences are SQVTM and ANQGSEA. The CDR3 loop spans 11 amino acids. The V and J ends lost 6 bases and 7 bases respectively, with 13 bases between them. DNA for the CDR3: TGCAGCGTGGGACAACACGGGGAGCAGTACTTC. Translating it yields CSVGQHGEQYF.

This clonotype was picked up many times. The CDR3 loop is CASSLTGGRPWFF. The DNA of the CDR3 is TGTGCCAGCAGCTTGACAGGGGGCCGGCCTTGGTTCTTC. This rearrangement joins TRBV7-8 to TRBJ2-1; TRBD1 matches at 10 bases. Unmatched junction bases numbered 8, after V lost 3 bases and J lost 15 bases. CDR1 and CDR2 from the germline V gene are SGHVS and FQNEAQ. The CDR3 contains 13 residues.

This clonotype was observed many times. The J gene is TRBJ2-7, the V gene TRBV28, with D perhaps matching TRBD1 (6 bases). The germline V gene has CDR1 MDHEN and CDR2 SYDVKM. The CDR3 runs to 15 residues. Trimming shortened V by 3 bases and J by 0 bases, and 12 bases separated the two germline ends. This CDR3 reads CASSFRGRSSYEQYF. The CDR3, as DNA: TGTGCCAGCAGTTTCAGGGGCAGGTCCTCCTACGAGCAGTACTTC.

This clonotype was seen ten or more times. V usage is TRBV7-2 and J usage is TRBJ2-7, with D tentatively TRBD1 (5 bases). CDR3 length: 14 amino acids. Germline CDR1 SGHTA, CDR2 FQGNSA. V was trimmed by 6 bases and J by 2 bases, leaving 14 bases between them. This CDR3 is CASRRQLSTYEQYF. CDR3 nucleotides: TGTGCCAGCAGACGACAGTTATCCACCTACGAGCAGTACTTC. Combining the CDR3 with reference TRBV7-2 and TRBJ2-7 gives the whole variable domain GAGVSQSPSNKVTEKGKDVELRCDPISGHTALYWYRQSLGQGLEFLIYFQGNSAPDKSGLPSDRFSAERTGGSVSTLTIQRTQQEDSAVYLCASRRQLSTYEQYFGPGTRLTVT.

This clonotype was found a few times. The chain recombines TRBV18 with TRBJ1-2; no clear D gene. V lost 3 bases and J 6 bases, leaving 11 bases between the germline ends. The CDR3 covers 13 residues. Looked up from germline, CDR1 is KGHSH and CDR2 is LQKENI. The CDR3 DNA is TGTGCCAGCTCACCTGGGATTCAGCATGGCTACACCTTC. Encoded protein: CASSPGIQHGYTF.

This clonotype has ten or more counts. V is TRBV5-1 and J is TRBJ2-3, with D perhaps TRBD1 (5 bases). The CDR3 totals 14 residues. Germline V gene sequence: CDR1 SGHRS, CDR2 YFSETQ. Trimming took off 2 bases at V and 2 bases at J, with 9 bases between the two ends. The CDR3 DNA follows: TGCGCCAGCAGCTTACAGGATTCCACAGATACGCAGTATTTT. This sequence encodes CASSLQDSTDTQYF.

This clonotype was counted ten times or more. The chain uses TRBV6-1 and TRBJ1-1; D is undetermined. Trimming left V 8 bases short and J 5 bases short, with 12 bases between. Germline V gives CDR1 MNHNS, CDR2 SASEGT. CDR3 length equals 12 residues. The CDR3 DNA reads TGTGCCAGCCAGGCGGACGGAACTGAAGCTTTCTTT. Translation gives CASQADGTEAFF.

This clonotype was picked up many times. The rearrangement links TRBV12-3 or TRBV12-4 to TRBJ2-3; 7 nucleotides match TRBD2. Trimming removed 5 bases from V and 1 base from J; junction bases left unmatched: 6. The CDR3 totals 15 residues. The CDR3 nucleotides read TGTGCCAGCAGTCCCCCTAGCGGTCGCACAGATACGCAGTATTTT. Translating it yields CASSPPSGRTDTQYF.

At least ten counts were recorded for this clonotype. CDR3 coding DNA: TGTGCCAGCAGTTTAAAAGCCTACTATGGCTACACCTTC. It is translated as CASSLKAYYGYTF. The V call is TRBV28, the J call TRBJ1-2; D is ambiguous. V shed 2 bases and J shed 3 bases, with 7 bases lying between them. The CDR3 has 13 amino acids. Germline V gives CDR1 MDHEN, CDR2 SYDVKM.

The gene calls are TRBV20-1 and TRBJ1-5; 8 bases map to TRBD1. There are 16 residues in the CDR3. After removal of 5 bases from V and 4 bases from J, the junction contained 13 bases not matched to a gene. In germline, CDR1 is DFQATT, CDR2 SNEGSKA (reference sequence). CDR3 amino acids: CSAGGYRGILNQPQHF. CDR3 nucleotides: TGCAGTGCTGGGGGATACAGGGGGATCTTGAATCAGCCCCAGCATTTT.

This clonotype was observed many times. The chain combines TRBV20-1 with TRBJ2-7, with D perhaps given as TRBD1 or TRBD2 (5 bases each). The germline V and J ends were trimmed by 3 bases and 0 bases, with 9 bases remaining between them. CDR3 length equals 13 residues. Per germline, CDR1 DFQATT and CDR2 SNEGSKA (reference sequence). CDR3: CSASPGSSYEQYF. In DNA form, the CDR3 reads TGCAGTGCTAGCCCAGGGAGCTCCTACGAGCAGTACTTC.

In its sample, this clonotype was seen many times. CDR3 sequence: CASSGDRASSYNEQFF. The CDR3 nucleotides read TGTGCCAGCAGTGGGGACAGGGCGAGCTCCTACAATGAGCAGTTCTTC. V and J are TRBV6-1 and TRBJ2-1; 9 nucleotides agree with TRBD1. Per the germline V gene, CDR1 is MNHNS and CDR2 is SASEGT. The CDR3 has 16 amino acids. V shed 4 bases, J shed 0 bases, and the junction held 4 bases outside the gene matches.

This clonotype was recorded at least ten times. This chain links TRBV5-6 with TRBJ2-1, with TRBD2 matching 9 bases. CDR3 length: 16 amino acids. Trimming at V came to 2 bases and at J to 2 bases, leaving 5 bases not matched to a gene. Per germline, CDR1 SGHDT and CDR2 YYEEEE. CDR3 loop: CASSFTASGAYNEQFF. The CDR3 nucleotides read TGTGCCAGCAGCTTTACGGCTAGCGGGGCCTACAATGAGCAGTTCTTC.

This clonotype showed up many times. The rearrangement links TRBV10-3 to TRBJ1-2; D gene unclear. Trimming removed 2 bases from V and 4 bases from J, with 14 bases in between. The CDR3 sequence is 15 residues long. Germline-derived CDR1 and CDR2 are ENHRY and SYGVKD. CDR3 coding DNA: TGTGCCATCAGTGAGGTGGACGGAAGCAGCTATGGCTACACCTTC. It specifies CAISEVDGSSYGYTF.

This clonotype has a count of ten or more. The rearrangement uses TRBV4-1 and TRBJ2-7; TRBD1 is a possible D gene (6 bases). Germline V gives CDR1 MGHRA, CDR2 YSYEKL. This CDR3 has 18 residues. Trimming removed 3 bases at V and 0 bases at J, with 21 bases between. CDR3 sequence reads: CASSQREEPGHFSYEQYF. CDR3 nucleotides: TGCGCCAGCAGCCAGAGAGAGGAACCGGGACATTTCTCCTACGAGCAGTACTTC.

This clonotype was recorded many times. This sequence joins TRBV7-9 and TRBJ1-2; no clear D gene. Germline assignment: CDR1 SEHNR and CDR2 FQNEAQ (reference sequence). V dropped 1 base and J dropped 8 bases, with 11 bases sitting between them. The CDR3 loop spans 13 amino acids. This chain's CDR3 is CASSLERDSGYTF. DNA for the CDR3: TGTGCCAGCAGCTTAGAGAGGGATAGCGGCTACACCTTC. Full variable domain (remainder filled in from reference TRBV7-9 and TRBJ1-2): DTGVSQNPRHKITKRGQNVTFRCDPISEHNRLYWYRQTLGQGPEFLTYFQNEAQLEKSRLLSDRFSAERPKGSFSTLEIQRTEQGDSAMYLCASSLERDSGYTFGSGTRLTVV.

The table lists this clonotype with many counts. V usage is TRBV5-1 and J usage is TRBJ1-2; 9 bases are a match to TRBD1. This CDR3 comprises 15 residues. The germline V gene encodes CDR1 SGHRS and CDR2 YFSETQ. The V gene end was trimmed by 5 bases and the J gene end by 4 bases; junction bases not matched to a gene: 9. This chain's CDR3 is CASRSLQGAGYGYTF. CDR3 DNA: TGCGCCAGCAGATCCCTACAGGGGGCCGGCTATGGCTACACCTTC.

The chain uses TRBV5-4 and TRBJ1-3; no firm D call. Germline V gene lookup returns CDR1 SGHNT and CDR2 YYREEE (reference sequence). The V gene lost 2 bases and the J gene lost 3 bases, with 9 bases spanning the gap. There are 14 residues in the CDR3. CDR3 nucleotide sequence: TGTGCCAGCAGCTTAAGGGAGGGTGGAAACACCATATATTTT. Protein sequence: CASSLREGGNTIYF. The complete variable domain, with remaining parts taken from reference TRBV5-4 and TRBJ1-3, reads ETGVTQSPTHLIKTRGQQVTLRCSSQSGHNTVSWYQQALGQGPQFIFQYYREEENGRGNFPPRFSGLQFPNYSSELNVNALELDDSALYLCASSLREGGNTIYFGEGSWLTVV.

The sample holds many counts of this clonotype. This chain uses TRBV12-3 or TRBV12-4 with TRBJ1-1, with D possibly being TRBD1 (5 bases). V gave up 4 bases and J gave up 11 bases, with 14 bases separating them. The CDR3 length is 12 residues. This chain's CDR3 is CASSYQGNMAFF. The CDR3 DNA reads as TGTGCCAGCAGTTATCAGGGTAATATGGCTTTCTTT.

The CDR3 DNA is TGTGCCAGCAGCTTAGTGCTGGGGAGCTATGGCTACACCTTC. It specifies CASSLVLGSYGYTF. The chain couples TRBV11-2 to TRBJ1-2; D is ambiguous. The CDR3 has 14 amino acids. Trimming left V 1 base short and J 4 bases short, with 10 bases between. Germline loops: CDR1 SGHAT, CDR2 FQNNGV.